The 6 T cell receptor beta chains listed next were all sequenced from one sample in a study of human T cells and chemical hapten exposure. TCRdb redid the calling of the 5' RACE reads with MiXCR, one entry per CDR3 protein. The sample includes 130,000 or so distinct CDR3 sequences, 3.5% to 5% of them seen just once. Unfractionated whole blood yielded total RNA. The receptors were gathered from a female donor in good health.

This clonotype was observed a handful of times. The chain is built from TRBV6-1 and TRBJ2-1, with D perhaps matching TRBD2 (6 bases). This CDR3 comprises 13 residues. V lost 3 bases and J 10 bases, leaving 13 bases between the germline ends. CDR1 is MNHNS and CDR2 is SASEGT in the germline V gene. This CDR3 reads CASSDPWGGEQFF. The CDR3 nucleotides are TGTGCCAGCAGTGACCCTTGGGGAGGAGAGCAGTTCTTC.

The V gene is TRBV3-1, the J gene TRBJ1-2; D is undetermined. V was clipped by 0 bases and J by 4 bases, with 12 bases between them. CDR3 size: 15 residues. Germline CDR1 reads LGHDT; CDR2 reads YNNKEL (reference sequence). Here the CDR3 reads CASSQDLANFYGYTF. CDR3 coding DNA: TGTGCCAGCAGCCAAGATTTAGCGAATTTCTATGGCTACACCTTC.

This clonotype has ten or more counts. This chain joins TRBV29-1 and TRBJ1-5, with 8 bases fitting TRBD1. Germline-derived CDR1 and CDR2 are SQVTM and ANQGSEA. CDR3 length: 13 residues. J lost 4 bases, V lost 6 bases, and 5 bases had no gene match. CDR3 sequence: CSVRQGLNQPQHF. Here the CDR3 DNA reads TGCAGCGTCCGACAGGGGTTAAATCAGCCCCAGCATTTT.

This clonotype was seen many times. This rearrangement joins TRBV5-4 to TRBJ2-3; D is possibly TRBD1 or TRBD2 (5 bases each). Germline CDR1 is SGHNT and CDR2 is YYREEE (reference sequence). With 4 bases removed from V and 2 bases from J, the gap between germline ends came to 20 bases. The CDR3 is 17 amino acids. The CDR3 sequence: CASSPTRDQSYTDTQYF. In DNA form, the CDR3 reads TGTGCCAGCAGCCCTACCCGGGACCAGTCATACACAGATACGCAGTATTTT.

The table lists this clonotype with many counts. V gene TRBV11-1 combines with J gene TRBJ1-2; D remains unclear. There are 12 residues in the CDR3. The ends were cut back, 10 bases at V and 8 bases at J, with 17 bases in the middle. CDR1 is SGHAT, CDR2 FQDESV, per germline (reference sequence). The CDR3 DNA follows: TGTGCCACCACCAACCCCCCGGGCGGCTACACCTTC. Translation gives CATTNPPGGYTF. Full variable domain (missing parts from reference TRBV11-1 and TRBJ1-2): EAEVAQSPRYKITEKSQAVAFWCDPISGHATLYWYRQILGQGPELLVQFQDESVVDDSQLPKDRFSAERLKGVDSTLKIQPAELGDSAMYLCATTNPPGGYTFGSGTRLTVV.

This clonotype was observed a few times. The genes are TRBV2 and TRBJ2-3; tentative D call: TRBD1 (6 bases). CDR3 length: 14 residues. Per the germline V gene, CDR1 is SNHLY and CDR2 is FYNNEI. V was cut by 8 bases and J by 4 bases, with 16 bases left in between. CDR3: CASLQTGVPDTQYF. The CDR3 DNA is TGTGCCAGCCTGCAGACAGGAGTCCCAGATACGCAGTATTTT.